The 9 T cell receptor beta chains in this list originate from one sample, sequenced in a study of control samples from healthy donors and cancer patients. Some clones are missing from TCRdb's copy, which holds only in-frame ones; the method was immunoSEQ multiplex PCR. The sample yields under 450,000 clones, roughly 90% seen once. Sequencing was done on a sample of PBMCs. These receptors were obtained from a man in his forties with head and neck cancer.

The rearrangement uses TRBV6-5 and TRBJ2-7; D perhaps matches TRBD1 (6 bases). CDR3 size: 14 residues. CDR1 and CDR2 from the germline V gene are MNHEY and SVGAGI. Trimming removed 2 bases at V and 4 bases at J, with 12 bases between. CDR3 DNA: TGTGCCAGCAGTTACGGGACAATTAATTACGAGCAGTACTTC. It specifies CASSYGTINYEQYF.

Regarding this clone: It is unclear where the CDR3 begins or ends on the DNA, so no DNA is shown, and the CDR3 is as TCRdb lists it. V and J are TRBV7-9 and TRBJ1-1. The CDR3 totals 15 residues, both ends included. Germline assignment: CDR1 SEHNR and CDR2 FQNEAQ (reference sequence). This CDR3 is CASSLAFGADTEAFF.

Only a few counts were recorded for this clone. The gene calls are TRBV19 and TRBJ2-7, with D perhaps TRBD1 or TRBD2 (5 bases each). V lost 5 bases to trimming and J lost 3 bases, with 14 bases between them. The CDR3 sequence is 14 residues long. Germline lookup yields CDR1 LNHDA and CDR2 SQIVND (reference sequence). This CDR3 is CASSLRGRFYEQYF. CDR3 in DNA: TGTGCCAGTAGTCTGAGGGGAAGATTCTACGAGCAGTACTTC.

V usage is TRBV4-1 and J usage is TRBJ1-6; no clear D. Looked up from germline, CDR1 is MGHRA and CDR2 is YSYEKL. The germline V and J ends were trimmed by 2 bases and 10 bases, with 9 bases remaining between them. CDR3 length: 13 amino acids. The CDR3 coding sequence is TGCGCCAGCAGCCAACAGACGGCCTCACCCCTCCACTTT. Amino acids: CASSQQTASPLHF.

The rearrangement links TRBV7-2 to TRBJ1-4; D gene unclear. The V gene lost 3 bases and the J gene lost 5 bases, with 13 bases spanning the gap. The CDR3 spans 15 residues. Germline V gives CDR1 SGHTA, CDR2 FQGNSA. In DNA, the CDR3 is TGTGCCAGCAGCTTGGGGTCGGCTCTGAATGAAAAACTGTTTTTT. Translation gives CASSLGSALNEKLFF.

The chain is built from TRBV6-5 and TRBJ1-4; D gene uncertain. Trimming shortened V by 2 bases and J by 8 bases, and 15 bases separated the two germline ends. This CDR3 comprises 15 residues. Germline loops: CDR1 MNHEY, CDR2 SVGAGI. CDR3 sequence: CASSYNGEVGEKLFF. The CDR3 DNA follows: TGTGCCAGCAGTTACAACGGGGAGGTAGGGGAAAAACTGTTTTTT.

The chain combines TRBV19 with TRBJ2-7; the D call may be TRBD1 or TRBD2 (6 bases each). V shed 2 bases and J shed 5 bases, with 13 bases lying between them. The CDR3 contains 14 residues. Germline V gives CDR1 LNHDA, CDR2 SQIVND (reference sequence). The CDR3 DNA reads as TGTGCCAGTAGTATAAAGGGGGGTGTGAACGAGCAGTACTTC. It specifies CASSIKGGVNEQYF.

The chain couples TRBV12-3 or TRBV12-4 to TRBJ1-2; D possibly corresponds to TRBD1 (6 bases). Trimming cost V 3 bases and J 4 bases, with 9 bases left between them. The CDR3 runs to 13 residues. DNA for the CDR3: TGTGCCAGCAGTTTCGGACAGATCTATGGCTACACCTTC. This gives the protein CASSFGQIYGYTF.

The chain recombines TRBV7-3 with TRBJ1-3; no reliable D call. Germline-derived CDR1 and CDR2 are SGHTA and FQGTGA. The length of the CDR3 is 13 residues. Deletions cut 2 bases from V and 3 bases from J, with 5 bases between. The CDR3 coding sequence is TGTGCCAGCAGCTTAGGGGTTGGAAACACCATATATTTT. This codes for CASSLGVGNTIYF.